The 30 T cell receptor beta chains in this list originate from one sample, sequenced in a study of blood T cells in healthy people across ages. Then a second PCR, running roughly 7 to 11 cycles, was carried out with a sample-barcoded 5' primer and a J-beta primer mix. From the 5' RACE reads, TCRdb called clonotypes with MiXCR, one entry per CDR3 protein. Among 750,000 to 950,000 distinct CDR3 sequences listed, 25% to 30% were seen once. The same specimen was also included in a second study, on T cells of mothers and their children.

The sample comprised blood. The receptors stem from a boy between 10 and 17 years old in good health.

This clonotype was found a few times. The junction shows a germline mismatch at one end, possibly a read error. The J gene is TRBJ2-1, the V gene TRBV4-2; TRBD1 might be the D (7 bases). The DNA end is more similar to TRBJ2-5, so the J call may be wrong. This CDR3 region has 17 residues. The germline gives CDR1 LGHNA, CDR2 YNFKEQ. DNA for the CDR3: TGTGCCAGCAACCAAGAGGGGGTGCCAGGGGGAGGTGAGACCCAGTACTTC. Its translation: CASNQEGVPGGGETQYF.

This clonotype has a handful of counts. The chain couples TRBV18 to TRBJ2-1, with TRBD1 as a possible D gene (6 bases). This CDR3 contains 13 residues. V was cut by 3 bases and J by 12 bases, with 15 bases left in between. Germline loops: CDR1 KGHSH, CDR2 LQKENI. The chain's CDR3 is CASSPNIEQGQFF. CDR3 in DNA: TGTGCCAGCTCACCTAACATCGAACAGGGGCAGTTCTTC.

The chain combines TRBV18 with TRBJ2-1; TRBD2 agrees at 10 bases. This CDR3 region has 15 residues. Unmatched junction bases numbered 8, after V lost 2 bases and J lost 10 bases. CDR1 is KGHSH, CDR2 LQKENI, per germline. CDR3 nucleotide sequence: TGTGCCAGCTCACCAAGGACTAGCGGTCTCGGGGAGCAGTTCTTC. This encodes CASSPRTSGLGEQFF.

The rearrangement uses TRBV7-2 and TRBJ2-1; 14 nucleotides agree with TRBD2. The germline V gene has CDR1 SGHTA and CDR2 FQGNSA. Germline trimming cut 5 bases from V and 9 bases from J; bases unmatched to any gene: 12. The CDR3 totals 17 residues. DNA for the CDR3: TGTGCCAGCAGCAAACGACCGACTAGCGGGGGGGCAGTTGAGCAGTTCTTC. Residues: CASSKRPTSGGAVEQFF. The full variable domain, with the rest looked up from reference TRBV7-2 and TRBJ2-1, is GAGVSQSPSNKVTEKGKDVELRCDPISGHTALYWYRQSLGQGLEFLIYFQGNSAPDKSGLPSDRFSAERTGGSVSTLTIQRTQQEDSAVYLCASSKRPTSGGAVEQFFGPGTRLTVL.

The chain couples TRBV20-1 to TRBJ1-5, with D hard to call. V was pared by 0 bases and J by 0 bases, with 9 bases between. CDR1 and CDR2 (germline): DFQATT, SNEGSKA (reference sequence). This CDR3 spans 15 amino acids. CDR3 loop: CSARDPLYSNQPQHF. For the CDR3, the DNA is TGCAGTGCTAGAGACCCCCTATATAGCAATCAGCCCCAGCATTTT.

Only a few counts were recorded for this clonotype. This rearrangement joins TRBV12-5 to TRBJ2-5; D might be TRBD1 or TRBD2, each matching 5 bases. Germline V gene lookup returns CDR1 LGHNT and CDR2 FRNRAP. V lost 1 base, J lost 5 bases, and 14 bases lay in between. The length of the CDR3 is 15 residues. DNA for the CDR3: TGTGCTAGTGGTTTGGACCGGGACCCCTCCGAGACCCAGTACTTC. Translated: CASGLDRDPSETQYF.

On this clonotype: An end of the junction differs from the germline gene, which may be a read error. This chain uses TRBV11-2 with TRBJ1-2; tentative D call: TRBD1 (5 bases). The CDR3 length is 13 residues. The germline gives CDR1 SGHAT, CDR2 FQNNGV. The CDR3 reads CASSPEGNYGHTF. The CDR3 DNA follows: TGTGCCAGCAGCCCCGAGGGGAACTATGGCCACACCTTC.

V is TRBV15 and J is TRBJ1-3, with D perhaps TRBD1 (6 bases). This CDR3 contains 16 residues. Trimming removed 6 bases at V and 0 bases at J, with 15 bases between. Germline V gene lookup returns CDR1 LNHNV and CDR2 YYDKDF (reference sequence). The CDR3 spells CATRQDRLSSGNTIYF. CDR3 DNA: TGTGCCACCAGACAGGACAGACTGAGCTCTGGAAACACCATATATTTT. Full variable domain (rest looked up from reference TRBV15 and TRBJ1-3): DAMVIQNPRYQVTQFGKPVTLSCSQTLNHNVMYWYQQKSSQAPKLLFHYYDKDFNNEADTPDNFQSRRPNTSFCFLDIRSPGLGDTAMYLCATRQDRLSSGNTIYFGEGSWLTVV.

The V gene is TRBV3-1, the J gene TRBJ2-5, with D possibly TRBD2 on 5 matching bases. Germline assignment: CDR1 LGHDT and CDR2 YNNKEL (reference sequence). There are 15 residues in the CDR3. The V end lost 1 base, the J end lost 1 base, and 10 bases lay between the germline ends. CDR3: CASSQVSGIQETQYF. Written as DNA, the CDR3 is TGTGCCAGCAGCCAAGTTTCCGGGATCCAAGAGACCCAGTACTTC.

The chain carries TRBV4-1 and TRBJ2-1; 7 nucleotides line up with TRBD1. The CDR3 loop spans 16 amino acids. CDR1 and CDR2 (germline): MGHRA, YSYEKL. V lost 0 bases to trimming and J lost 2 bases; unmatched junction nucleotides: 4. CDR3 coding DNA: TGCGCCAGCAGCCAAGATCACGGACAGGCCTACAATGAGCAGTTCTTC. Encoded protein: CASSQDHGQAYNEQFF.

This clonotype occurred many times. The rearrangement uses TRBV20-1 and TRBJ2-7; D tentatively fits TRBD1 or TRBD2 (5 bases each). This CDR3 region has 13 residues. CDR1 is DFQATT and CDR2 is SNEGSKA in the germline V gene (reference sequence). CDR3: CIRGRRSSYEQYF. In nucleotides, the CDR3 is TGCATCCGGGGACGGCGTAGCTCCTACGAGCAGTACTTC.

The chain is built from TRBV12-3 or TRBV12-4 and TRBJ2-3, with D perhaps TRBD1 or TRBD2 (6 bases each). Trimming stripped 5 bases from V and 5 bases from J, with 20 bases between. This CDR3 region has 16 residues. CDR3 loop: CASSVHGGGSRDTQYF. CDR3 nucleotides: TGTGCCAGCAGTGTCCACGGGGGCGGGTCTCGAGATACGCAGTATTTT.

Ten or more counts support this clonotype. The chain combines TRBV12-5 with TRBJ2-5; maybe TRBD2 (5 bases). This CDR3 is built from 11 residues. CDR1 is LGHNT, CDR2 FRNRAP, per germline. CDR3 sequence: CASGLGETQYF. The CDR3 region has the DNA TGTGCCAGCGGCCTTGGGGAGACCCAGTACTTC. Full variable domain (outside the CDR3, taken from reference TRBV12-5 and TRBJ2-5): DARVTQTPRHKVTEMGQEVTMRCQPILGHNTVFWYRQTMMQGLELLAYFRNRAPLDDSGMPKDRFSAEMPDATLATLKIQPSEPRDSAVYFCASGLGETQYFGPGTRLLVL.

This clonotype has only one observation. The V and J genes are TRBV9 and TRBJ1-2; 7 nucleotides agree with TRBD1. With 2 bases clipped from V and 3 bases from J, the junction kept 7 bases outside the gene matches. Germline V gene data show CDR1 as SGDLS and CDR2 as YYNGEE. This CDR3 region has 15 residues. The CDR3 loop reads CASSVTTGQDYGYTF. In DNA form, the CDR3 reads TGTGCCAGCAGCGTTACCACCGGACAGGACTATGGCTACACCTTC.

The chain combines TRBV12-3 or TRBV12-4 with TRBJ1-1, with D possibly TRBD1 on 6 matching bases. The ends were cut back, 5 bases at V and 1 base at J, with 14 bases in the middle. CDR3 size: 15 residues. The CDR3 DNA is TGTGCCAGCAGTATCTACAGGGACGAGAACACTGAAGCTTTCTTT. This encodes CASSIYRDENTEAFF.

The V gene is TRBV20-1, the J gene TRBJ2-4, with unresolved D. CDR3 length: 13 residues. CDR1 and CDR2 from the germline V gene are DFQATT and SNEGSKA (reference sequence). The V end was cut by 3 bases, the J end by 10 bases, with 16 bases between. CDR3 coding DNA: TGCAGTGCTAGTTGGGCGAGCCGACGGATTCAGTACTTC. Residues: CSASWASRRIQYF.

This clonotype was observed at least ten times. The chain couples TRBV9 to TRBJ1-1; D is undetermined. Germline V CDR1 and CDR2: SGDLS, YYNGEE. V was pared by 2 bases and J by 0 bases, with 8 bases between. The CDR3 has 14 residues. The CDR3 region is CASSVGGMNTEAFF. CDR3 sequence (DNA): TGTGCCAGCAGCGTCGGAGGGATGAACACTGAAGCTTTCTTT.

The chain joins TRBV29-1 to TRBJ1-4; a possible D gene is TRBD1 (6 bases). Trimming removed 7 bases at V and 2 bases at J, with 11 bases between. The germline gives CDR1 SQVTM, CDR2 ANQGSEA. This CDR3 is built from 13 residues. The CDR3 here is CSGSGVTNEKLFF. Written as DNA, the CDR3 is TGCAGCGGATCAGGGGTCACTAATGAAAAACTGTTTTTT.

The chain uses TRBV5-1 and TRBJ2-1; no definite D call. The V end was cut by 0 bases, the J end by 3 bases, with 10 bases between. Germline V gene sequence: CDR1 SGHRS, CDR2 YFSETQ. The CDR3 extends over 15 amino acids. The CDR3 nucleotides are TGCGCCAGCAGCTTGGAGTGGGTCGGCTACAATGAGCAGTTCTTC. Translation: CASSLEWVGYNEQFF.

On this clonotype itself: One junction end disagrees with the germline gene, perhaps due to a read error. V is TRBV6-5 and J is TRBJ1-5, with 8 bases fitting TRBD1. The CDR3 covers 17 residues. From germline, CDR1 is MNHEY and CDR2 SVGAGI. The CDR3 sequence: CACSYSSGGAGVWPQHF. For the CDR3, the DNA is TGTGCCTGCAGTTACTCATCAGGGGGCGCGGGCGTTTGGCCCCAGCATTTT.

This clonotype showed up just a few times. V usage is TRBV5-1 and J usage is TRBJ2-2; D might be TRBD1 (5 bases). Deletions cut 0 bases from V and 0 bases from J, with 9 bases between. Looked up from germline, CDR1 is SGHRS and CDR2 is YFSETQ. The length of the CDR3 is 16 residues. CDR3 sequence reads: CASSLAVTANTGELFF. The CDR3 DNA sequence: TGCGCCAGCAGCTTGGCCGTGACAGCGAACACCGGGGAGCTGTTTTTT.

There are a few counts of this clonotype. The chain is built from TRBV24-1 and TRBJ1-5; D gene uncertain. CDR1 is KGHDR and CDR2 is SFDVKD in the germline V gene. Trimming stripped 1 base from V and 2 bases from J, with 2 bases between. The CDR3 consists of 13 residues. This CDR3 reads CATSDFGNQPQHF. CDR3 coding DNA: TGTGCCACCAGTGATTTTGGCAATCAGCCCCAGCATTTT.

This clonotype was observed once. The V call is TRBV2, the J call TRBJ1-1; TRBD1 matches 10 bases. The trim removed 6 bases at V and 3 bases at J, leaving 10 bases unmatched. This CDR3 has 16 residues. Germline V gene data show CDR1 as SNHLY and CDR2 as FYNNEI. DNA of the CDR3: TGTGCCAGCAGGGCAGGGACAGGGGTATTGTACACTGAAGCTTTCTTT. Encoded protein: CASRAGTGVLYTEAFF.

The CDR3 nucleotides read TGCGCCAGCAGCCAAGTCGGACGGATCACCGGGGAGCTGTTTTTT. It is translated as CASSQVGRITGELFF. The J gene is TRBJ2-2, the V gene TRBV4-1; D gene unclear. V was pared by 1 base and J by 4 bases, with 10 bases between. The CDR3 loop spans 15 amino acids. Germline lookup yields CDR1 MGHRA and CDR2 YSYEKL.

The sample holds a few counts of this clonotype. The V and J genes are TRBV7-3 and TRBJ2-3, with D perhaps matching TRBD2 (7 bases). Germline CDR1 SGHTA, CDR2 FQGTGA. Trimming removed 3 bases at V and 5 bases at J, with 12 bases between. The CDR3 loop spans 14 amino acids. CDR3 region: CASSFRGAIDTQYF. The CDR3 DNA reads as TGTGCCAGCAGCTTCCGGGGGGCGATAGATACGCAGTATTTT.

The CDR3 region has the DNA TGTGCCAGCAGGGGACCGAGCTCTGGAAACACCATATATTTT. It yields the protein CASRGPSSGNTIYF. J is TRBJ1-3 and V is TRBV9; perhaps TRBD1 as D (5 bases). V lost 5 bases to trimming and J lost 0 bases, with 9 bases between them. The CDR3 length is 14 residues. Germline loops: CDR1 SGDLS, CDR2 YYNGEE.

CDR3 DNA sequence: TGTGCCATCAGAGCCGGGACAGGCATCCTCTATGGCTACACCTTC. This encodes CAIRAGTGILYGYTF. The chain is built from TRBV10-3 and TRBJ1-2; 8 bases map to TRBD1. Germline lookup yields CDR1 ENHRY and CDR2 SYGVKD. Trimming removed 6 bases from V and 4 bases from J; junction bases left unmatched: 10. This CDR3 spans 15 amino acids.

In this sample, this clonotype turned up a few times. This chain links TRBV29-1 with TRBJ2-5; the D gene is possibly TRBD2 (6 bases). This CDR3 comprises 13 residues. Per germline, CDR1 SQVTM and CDR2 ANQGSEA. V gave up 6 bases and J gave up 9 bases, with 20 bases separating them. The DNA for the CDR3 is TGCAGCGTGGAACGGACCCCCGGAGGGGCCCAGTACTTC. This translates into CSVERTPGGAQYF.

This sequence joins TRBV3-1 and TRBJ2-1; D may be TRBD2 (6 bases). The V gene lost 0 bases and the J gene lost 4 bases, with 13 bases spanning the gap. The CDR3 runs 16 residues. Germline CDR1 and CDR2: LGHDT and YNNKEL (reference sequence). CDR3 region: CASSQEDAGLYNEQFF. For the CDR3, the DNA is TGTGCCAGCAGCCAAGAGGACGCGGGGCTATACAATGAGCAGTTCTTC.

The rearrangement uses TRBV5-1 and TRBJ2-5; TRBD1 aligns across 7 bases. CDR3 length equals 17 residues. Per germline, CDR1 SGHRS and CDR2 YFSETQ. J gave up 3 bases and V 0 bases, and 11 bases lay outside the gene matches. In DNA, the CDR3 is TGCGCCAGCAGCTTGGTGGTCCCAGGGGGATCAAAAGAGACCCAGTACTTC. The encoded protein is CASSLVVPGGSKETQYF. The whole variable domain, filled in from reference TRBV5-1 and TRBJ2-5, reads KAGVTQTPRYLIKTRGQQVTLSCSPISGHRSVSWYQQTPGQGLQFLFEYFSETQRNKGNFPGRFSGRQFSNSRSEMNVSTLELGDSALYLCASSLVVPGGSKETQYFGPGTRLLVL.